This TCR beta chain derives from a study of blood T cell repertoires in COVID-19. Using immunoSEQ multiplex PCR, the repertoire was profiled, and TCRdb retains in-frame clones only, with some absent. The table lists roughly 500,000 clones, 89% of them singletons. CDR3 length: 13 amino acids. The germline gives CDR1 MNHEY, CDR2 SVGAGI. Trimming cost V 9 bases and J 4 bases, with 16 bases left between them. Material: peripheral blood. The V call is TRBV6-5, the J call TRBJ2-7; D perhaps matches TRBD1 (6 bases). The clonotype comes from a man between 18 and 29 years old with COVID-19, enrolled during active disease. CDR3 loop: CASRSGRGYEQYF. The CDR3 DNA reads as TGTGCCAGTAGGTCCGGCAGGGGTTACGAGCAGTACTTC.